Shown below are 19 T cell receptor beta chains from a single sample sequenced in a study of low-dose radiotherapy and immunotherapy resistance in tumors. TRAV and TRBV primers primed cDNA for both TCRalpha and TCRbeta. The authors amplified TCRs for around 20 PCR cycles with a constant-region primer and a V-primer adapter. A single record per CDR3 protein comes from TCRdb applying MiXCR to the reads. Among about 100,000 distinct CDR3 sequences listed, less than 25% were seen once. The time point here: after trial treatment. The treatment here: LDRT plus nivolumab, ipilimumab, low-dose cyclophosphamide and aspirin (RACIN trial). The source was PBMCs, collected after low-dose radiotherapy plus immunotherapy. These receptors came from a male donor with prostate cancer.

The sample holds one count of this clonotype. It is likely a read error: a sequence one base away is far more abundant. The gene calls are TRBV24-1 and TRBJ2-1; no firm D call. Germline V gives CDR1 KGHDR, CDR2 SFDVKD. V was pared by 6 bases and J by 10 bases, with 12 bases between. The CDR3 extends over 12 amino acids. CDR3 in DNA: TGTGCCACCAGTCACCGTTCCTACGAGCAGTTCTTC. Its translation is CATSHRSYEQFF.

This clonotype was found once. This clone may be a read error of a much larger clone one base away. The rearrangement joins TRBV30 to TRBJ1-5, with D possibly TRBD1 on 5 matching bases. The V and J ends lost 3 bases and 6 bases respectively, with 12 bases between them. This CDR3 has 13 residues. Germline V gene sequence: CDR1 GTSNPN, CDR2 SVGIG (reference sequence). Written as DNA, the CDR3 is TGTGCCTGGAGCGCGGACATCAGTCAGCCCCAGCATTTT. Its protein is CAWSADISQPQHF.

This clonotype was counted ten times or more. The chain carries TRBV5-4 and TRBJ1-2, with D possibly being TRBD1 (5 bases). V was clipped by 2 bases and J by 6 bases, with 11 bases between them. Germline values: CDR1 SGHNT, CDR2 YYREEE (reference sequence). The CDR3 is 13 residues long. The CDR3 sequence is CASSLQAPHGYTF. Written as DNA, the CDR3 is TGTGCCAGCAGCTTACAGGCGCCCCATGGCTACACCTTC. Using reference TRBV5-4 and TRBJ1-2 for the parts outside the CDR3, the full variable domain is ETGVTQSPTHLIKTRGQQVTLRCSSQSGHNTVSWYQQALGQGPQFIFQYYREEENGRGNFPPRFSGLQFPNYSSELNVNALELDDSALYLCASSLQAPHGYTFGSGTRLTVV.

The V gene is TRBV11-2, the J gene TRBJ2-1; TRBD2 agrees at 11 bases. V lost 5 bases to trimming and J lost 10 bases; unmatched junction nucleotides: 10. In germline, CDR1 is SGHAT, CDR2 FQNNGV. The CDR3 has 15 amino acids. The CDR3 DNA is TGTGCCAGCAGCCGGATTAGCGGGGGGGCTTTCGAGCAGTTCTTC. This sequence encodes CASSRISGGAFEQFF.

This clonotype was recorded at least ten times. The DNA for the CDR3 is TGTGCCAGCAGCCCCCAACGCCAGGGGGCTGGAGAGACCCAGTACTTC. This translates into CASSPQRQGAGETQYF. This sequence joins TRBV4-2 and TRBJ2-5; 8 positions agree with TRBD1. Germline V gives CDR1 LGHNA, CDR2 YNFKEQ. The CDR3 is 16 residues long. Germline trimming cut 4 bases from V and 4 bases from J; bases unmatched to any gene: 11.

Comment on this clonotype: A read error is the likely source, as a far larger clone sits one nucleotide away. The genes are TRBV28 and TRBJ2-3; D could derive from TRBD1 or TRBD2 (5 bases each). V lost 5 bases and J 4 bases, leaving 19 bases between the germline ends. Germline V CDR1 and CDR2: MDHEN, SYDVKM. This CDR3 has 16 residues. The CDR3 DNA reads TGTGCCAGCAGTACGAGGGGTCCTATGTGGGCAGATACGCAGTATTTT. As protein: CASSTRGPMWADTQYF.

This clonotype was observed a few times. The chain recombines TRBV24-1 with TRBJ2-7, with D perhaps matching TRBD1 (6 bases). The CDR3 has 15 residues. Trimming took 4 bases from V and 3 from J, leaving 15 bases between them. The germline V gene encodes CDR1 KGHDR and CDR2 SFDVKD. The CDR3 protein is CATSESPGQHYEQYF. CDR3 bases: TGTGCCACCAGTGAATCGCCGGGACAACACTACGAGCAGTACTTC.

In this sample, this clonotype turned up many times. The chain links TRBV5-1 to TRBJ2-3; D may be TRBD2 (6 bases). The CDR3 totals 18 residues. The V gene's germline CDR1 is SGHRS and CDR2 YFSETQ. V lost 2 bases, J lost 0 bases, and 19 bases lay in between. CDR3 in DNA: TGCGCCAGCAGCTTTAATGTTTTCGGCGGGGCTAGCACAGATACGCAGTATTTT. It encodes CASSFNVFGGASTDTQYF.

The table lists this clonotype with many counts. The chain uses TRBV30 and TRBJ2-1; 7 bases match TRBD1. The CDR3 is 12 residues long. The germline gives CDR1 GTSNPN, CDR2 SVGIG (reference sequence). Germline trimming cut 2 bases from V and 8 bases from J; bases unmatched to any gene: 3. DNA for the CDR3: TGTGCCTGGAGTTTCACAGGGGATGAGCAGTTCTTC. Translated: CAWSFTGDEQFF.

This clonotype was detected many times. The V and J genes are TRBV4-2 and TRBJ2-2; possibly TRBD2 for D (7 bases). The CDR3 is 15 amino acids. The ends were cut back, 4 bases at V and 4 bases at J, with 13 bases in the middle. Germline V lookup: CDR1 LGHNA, CDR2 YNFKEQ. CDR3 region: CASSPQGGVTGELFF. The CDR3 DNA reads TGTGCCAGCAGCCCTCAAGGGGGGGTCACCGGGGAGCTGTTTTTT.

This clonotype was seen at least ten times. This chain links TRBV12-5 with TRBJ2-3; TRBD2 is a possible D gene (6 bases). Germline V gene lookup returns CDR1 LGHNT and CDR2 FRNRAP. Trimming removed 5 bases from V and 2 bases from J, with 11 bases in between. The CDR3 contains 14 residues. The CDR3 DNA follows: TGTGCTAGTGGTGACAGCGGGTCCACAGATACGCAGTATTTT. Translated, it gives CASGDSGSTDTQYF.

This clonotype was seen at least ten times. This sequence joins TRBV7-2 and TRBJ2-7; 9 bases line up with TRBD2. From germline, CDR1 is SGHTA and CDR2 FQGNSA. V shed 3 bases, J shed 0 bases, and the junction held 3 bases outside the gene matches. The CDR3 spans 15 residues. CDR3 sequence: CASSFASGNSYEQYF. The CDR3 region has the DNA TGTGCCAGCAGCTTTGCTAGCGGGAACTCCTACGAGCAGTACTTC.

The chain combines TRBV20-1 with TRBJ1-1, with D unclear. The CDR3 has 14 residues. The germline CDR1 and CDR2 sequences are DFQATT and SNEGSKA (reference sequence). Deletions cut 2 bases from V and 7 bases from J, with 17 bases between. DNA of the CDR3: TGCAGTGCTAGAAAGGGCAGTGGTGGGTTTGAAGCTTTCTTT. Translated, it gives CSARKGSGGFEAFF.

This clonotype was observed at least ten times. The chain combines TRBV5-1 with TRBJ2-7; D possibly corresponds to TRBD1 (6 bases). Trimming shortened V by 4 bases and J by 0 bases, and 11 bases separated the two germline ends. CDR3 size: 14 residues. Germline V CDR1 and CDR2: SGHRS, YFSETQ. CDR3: CASSLGTSSYEQYF. The DNA for the CDR3 is TGCGCCAGCAGCCTGGGGACAAGCTCCTACGAGCAGTACTTC.

This clonotype was counted ten times or more. This sequence joins TRBV7-2 and TRBJ1-2; TRBD1 is a possible D gene (6 bases). Per germline, CDR1 SGHTA and CDR2 FQGNSA. There are 16 residues in the CDR3. Trimming cost V 5 bases and J 1 base, with 17 bases left between them. CDR3 sequence (DNA): TGTGCCAGCAGCCCAGGGGTGGGACACCTTAACTATGGCTACACCTTC. Residues: CASSPGVGHLNYGYTF.

Many counts were recorded for this clonotype. The chain couples TRBV11-1 to TRBJ1-1, with TRBD1 identical over 7 bases. CDR1 and CDR2 (germline): SGHAT, FQDESV (reference sequence). This CDR3 is built from 17 residues. The ends lost 1 base at V and 8 bases at J; junction bases unmatched: 16. CDR3 in DNA: TGTGCCAGCAGCTTAGAGGCAGGGGGGAGTCCCGAAAGAGAAGCTTTCTTT. Encoded protein: CASSLEAGGSPEREAFF.

This clonotype was counted many times. V usage is TRBV5-4 and J usage is TRBJ2-5; the match to TRBD2 covers 7 bases. Trimming cost V 4 bases and J 0 bases; bases outside gene matches: 3. There are 14 residues in the CDR3. The germline V gene has CDR1 SGHNT and CDR2 YYREEE (reference sequence). This chain's CDR3 is CASSVRGNQETQYF. The DNA for the CDR3 is TGTGCCAGCAGCGTGCGGGGGAACCAAGAGACCCAGTACTTC.

At least ten counts were recorded for this clonotype. The CDR3 here is CASSRGAGGLQETQYF. The CDR3, as DNA: TGCGCCAGCAGCCGGGGAGCGGGGGGACTCCAAGAGACCCAGTACTTC. The rearrangement joins TRBV5-1 to TRBJ2-5, with 9 bases that match TRBD2. The ends lost 4 bases at V and 1 base at J; junction bases unmatched: 8. Germline CDR1 SGHRS, CDR2 YFSETQ. CDR3 length equals 16 residues.

This clonotype was counted at least ten times. The chain carries TRBV20-1 and TRBJ2-7; 9 bases agree with TRBD1. Germline-derived CDR1 and CDR2 are DFQATT and SNEGSKA (reference sequence). CDR3 length equals 13 residues. V was pared by 6 bases and J by 2 bases, with 5 bases of the junction left unmatched. The CDR3 region is CSARTGVPYEQYF. The CDR3 region has the DNA TGCAGTGCCCGGACAGGGGTTCCCTACGAGCAGTACTTC.